The 30 T cell receptor beta chains presented below share a single source sample, sequenced in a study of T cell repertoires in ileal Crohn's disease. Generated by immunoSEQ multiplex PCR, the TCRdb table keeps only in-frame clones and is missing some. The data contain 6,000 or so clones, about three quarters of them seen just once; the ten biggest clones take up 9% to 10%. The source material was ileal tissue. The receptors derive from an adult with Crohn's disease.

This clone came up a few times. The V gene is TRBV6-5, the J gene TRBJ2-1, with 9 bases matching TRBD2. J gave up 10 bases and V 6 bases, and 7 bases lay outside the gene matches. The CDR3 length is 13 residues. From germline, CDR1 is MNHEY and CDR2 SVGAGI. The CDR3 DNA sequence: TGTGCCAGCAGAATAGCGGGAGCCTCAGAGCAGTTCTTC. This codes for CASRIAGASEQFF.

The CDR3 here is CASHPSVAGSYEQYF. The CDR3 DNA is TGTGCCAGCCACCCCTCGGTAGCGGGGAGTTACGAGCAGTACTTC. This chain connects TRBV2 to TRBJ2-7, with TRBD2 matching 8 bases. Looked up from germline, CDR1 is SNHLY and CDR2 is FYNNEI. The CDR3 consists of 15 residues. J was trimmed by 4 bases and V by 8 bases; bases with no gene match: 13.

The chain couples TRBV7-9 to TRBJ2-1; D remains unclear. The CDR3 runs 12 residues. The V end lost 8 bases, the J end lost 3 bases, and 8 bases lay between the germline ends. Germline CDR1 SEHNR, CDR2 FQNEAQ (reference sequence). CDR3 amino acids: CASAPDYNEQFF. For the CDR3, the DNA is TGTGCCAGCGCCCCAGACTACAATGAGCAGTTCTTC.

This sequence joins TRBV2 and TRBJ1-2; D not resolved. CDR1 and CDR2 from the germline V gene are SNHLY and FYNNEI. The CDR3 length is 13 residues. Trimming removed 4 bases at V and 8 bases at J, with 14 bases between. The CDR3 here is CASSVLKREGYTF. The CDR3 DNA reads as TGTGCCAGCAGTGTTCTGAAGCGAGAAGGCTACACCTTC.

This clone was observed a handful of times. The gene calls are TRBV4-3 and TRBJ2-7; D possibly corresponds to TRBD2 (5 bases). Germline V CDR1 and CDR2: LGHNA, YSLEER. The length of the CDR3 is 15 residues. V lost 0 bases, J lost 2 bases, and 11 bases lay in between. CDR3 amino acids: CASSQDHGRAYEQYF. The CDR3 region has the DNA TGCGCCAGCAGCCAAGATCACGGGCGGGCCTACGAGCAGTACTTC.

V gene TRBV10-2 combines with J gene TRBJ1-5, with 7 bases fitting TRBD1. CDR1 is WSHSY, CDR2 SAAADI, per germline. Trimming at V came to 6 bases and at J to 4 bases, leaving 9 bases not matched to a gene. This CDR3 is built from 15 residues. The CDR3 protein is CASSYRGWENQPQHF. CDR3 DNA: TGCGCCAGCAGCTACAGGGGTTGGGAGAATCAGCCCCAGCATTTT.

This rearrangement joins TRBV5-6 to TRBJ2-1; weak D call: TRBD2 (6 bases). From germline, CDR1 is SGHDT and CDR2 YYEEEE. The CDR3 totals 19 residues. V lost 4 bases and J lost 0, with 23 bases in between. The CDR3 DNA sequence: TGTGCCAGCAGCCTGTTGGAGGGGAGACAGCTCCCCTCCTACAATGAGCAGTTCTTC. This translates into CASSLLEGRQLPSYNEQFF.

This clone was seen more than once but under ten times. The chain carries TRBV29-1 and TRBJ2-5; a weak D match, TRBD2 (6 bases). V gave up 5 bases and J gave up 4 bases, with 17 bases separating them. The CDR3 loop spans 14 amino acids. The germline CDR1 and CDR2 sequences are SQVTM and ANQGSEA. CDR3 residues: CSVSGGESAETQYF. CDR3 bases: TGCAGCGTTTCCGGGGGAGAATCGGCAGAGACCCAGTACTTC.

This clone was recorded a few times. The chain employs TRBV19 and TRBJ1-4; TRBD1 matches at 9 bases. Germline CDR1 LNHDA, CDR2 SQIVND (reference sequence). V lost 10 bases to trimming and J lost 0 bases; unmatched junction nucleotides: 9. This CDR3 comprises 16 residues. This chain's CDR3 is CATKKGQGPTNEKLFF. The CDR3 DNA sequence: TGTGCCACCAAAAAGGGACAGGGACCAACTAATGAAAAACTGTTTTTT.

This clone was observed once. The chain recombines TRBV6-1 with TRBJ2-3; the D is unclear. The V end lost 0 bases, the J end lost 4 bases, and 11 bases lay between the germline ends. This CDR3 spans 15 amino acids. Germline CDR1 and CDR2: MNHNS and SASEGT. The CDR3 bases are TGTGCCAGCAGTGAAGCGCTGGGCTCGGCAGATACGCAGTATTTT. Protein sequence: CASSEALGSADTQYF.

This clone was counted only a few times. The rearrangement joins TRBV6-5 to TRBJ2-3; D is undetermined. V was shortened by 1 base and J by 1 base, with 9 bases between the two germline ends. CDR1 and CDR2 from the germline V gene are MNHEY and SVGAGI. CDR3 length: 15 amino acids. The DNA for the CDR3 is TGTGCCAGCAGTTACTACCGGTTTGGCACAGATACGCAGTATTTT. Translated, it gives CASSYYRFGTDTQYF.

The chain is built from TRBV5-5 and TRBJ1-6, with TRBD1 matching over 7 bases. V trimming: 4 bases; J trimming: 11 bases; junction bases outside the gene matches: 6. Germline CDR1 and CDR2: SGHKS and YYEKEE (reference sequence). The CDR3 consists of 13 residues. As DNA, the CDR3 is TGTGCCAGCAGCACTGGACAGGACGCACCCCTCCACTTT. This sequence encodes CASSTGQDAPLHF.

This clone was seen more than once but under ten times. This chain links TRBV7-2 with TRBJ2-2; 8 bases fit TRBD2. Germline lookup yields CDR1 SGHTA and CDR2 FQGNSA. V shed 7 bases, J shed 3 bases, and the junction held 4 bases outside the gene matches. The CDR3 runs to 14 residues. The CDR3 here is CASTPGGDTGELFF. As DNA, the CDR3 is TGTGCCAGCACCCCCGGGGGGGACACCGGGGAGCTGTTTTTT.

V usage is TRBV13 and J usage is TRBJ2-1, with 9 bases that match TRBD2. Unmatched junction bases numbered 6, after V lost 5 bases and J lost 1 base. Germline V lookup: CDR1 PRHDT, CDR2 FYEKMQ (reference sequence). The CDR3 runs to 16 residues. CDR3 nucleotides: TGTGCCAGCAGCCCTACACTAGCGGGTTCCTACAATGAGCAGTTCTTC. The encoded protein is CASSPTLAGSYNEQFF.

This rearrangement joins TRBV2 to TRBJ2-5, with TRBD1 identical over 9 bases. CDR1 is SNHLY, CDR2 FYNNEI, per germline. Trimming removed 6 bases from V and 5 bases from J; junction bases left unmatched: 10. This CDR3 contains 15 residues. The CDR3 region has the DNA TGTGCCAGCAGGGAAAGGACAGGGGTCGGGGAGACCCAGTACTTC. Translation gives CASRERTGVGETQYF.

The CDR3 spells CATSQGTYYEQYF. CDR3 coding DNA: TGCGCCACCTCCCAGGGGACCTACTACGAGCAGTACTTC. The genes are TRBV10-1 and TRBJ2-7; a weak D match, TRBD1 (6 bases). The V gene's germline CDR1 is WNHNN and CDR2 SYGVQD (reference sequence). The CDR3 has 13 residues. With 10 bases removed from V and 3 bases from J, the gap between germline ends came to 16 bases.

This clone is large by share. The chain recombines TRBV10-2 with TRBJ1-1, with D possibly being TRBD1 (5 bases). CDR1 is WSHSY, CDR2 SAAADI, per germline. Trimming cost V 3 bases and J 4 bases, with 9 bases left between them. The CDR3 has 13 amino acids. The chain's CDR3 is CASSDRGVTEAFF. CDR3 DNA sequence: TGCGCCAGCAGTGACCGGGGGGTCACTGAAGCTTTCTTT.

The chain combines TRBV5-1 with TRBJ2-7; D possibly corresponds to TRBD1 (6 bases). The V end was cut by 2 bases, the J end by 2 bases, with 14 bases between. The germline gives CDR1 SGHRS, CDR2 YFSETQ. The CDR3 is 15 residues long. CDR3 amino acids: CASSFQQGWAYEQYF. CDR3 in DNA: TGCGCCAGCAGCTTCCAACAGGGATGGGCCTACGAGCAGTACTTC.

The genes are TRBV7-2 and TRBJ1-1; no clear D gene. V shed 5 bases and J shed 4 bases, with 17 bases lying between them. The germline CDR1 and CDR2 sequences are SGHTA and FQGNSA. This CDR3 contains 15 residues. The CDR3 loop is CASSLTAGRSTEAFF. The CDR3 nucleotides are TGTGCCAGCAGCCTAACAGCGGGCCGGAGCACTGAAGCTTTCTTT.

The CDR3 region is CASSYRAGNTEAFF. Written as DNA, the CDR3 is TGTGCCAGCAGCTACAGGGCAGGGAACACTGAAGCTTTCTTT. This chain joins TRBV13 and TRBJ1-1, with D perhaps matching TRBD1 (6 bases). CDR3 size: 14 residues. Trimming pared 4 bases from V and 1 base from J, leaving 10 bases between. Germline assignment: CDR1 PRHDT and CDR2 FYEKMQ (reference sequence).

The J gene is TRBJ2-7, the V gene TRBV7-2; the match to TRBD1 covers 9 bases. With V trimmed by 1 base and J by 4 bases, 5 bases remained unmatched. This CDR3 is built from 15 residues. CDR1 is SGHTA and CDR2 is FQGNSA in the germline V gene. CDR3 loop: CASSLEVTGGYEQYF. The CDR3 DNA sequence: TGTGCCAGCAGCTTAGAAGTGACAGGGGGATACGAGCAGTACTTC.

The V call is TRBV28, the J call TRBJ1-5; 9 bases are shared with TRBD1. Germline lookup yields CDR1 MDHEN and CDR2 SYDVKM. The CDR3 is made up of 18 amino acids. The ends lost 8 bases at V and 0 bases at J; junction bases unmatched: 14. The CDR3 is CASGGQGNQAYSNQPQHF. The CDR3 DNA follows: TGTGCCAGCGGAGGACAGGGGAATCAAGCGTATAGCAATCAGCCCCAGCATTTT. The whole variable domain, filled in from reference TRBV28 and TRBJ1-5, reads DVKVTQSSRYLVKRTGEKVFLECVQDMDHENMFWYRQDPGLGLRLIYFSYDVKMKEKGDIPEGYSVSREKKERFSLILESASTNQTSMYLCASGGQGNQAYSNQPQHFGDGTRLSIL.

The V and J genes are TRBV5-6 and TRBJ1-1, with D perhaps matching TRBD1 (5 bases). The CDR3 covers 14 residues. Trimming pared 0 bases from V and 10 bases from J, leaving 16 bases between. CDR1 and CDR2 (germline): SGHDT, YYEEEE. CDR3 loop: CASSLAGRDARAFF. Here the CDR3 DNA reads TGTGCCAGCAGCTTGGCGGGGCGGGACGCGAGAGCTTTCTTT.

This clone was seen a single time. The gene calls are TRBV19 and TRBJ1-1; 10 bases agree with TRBD1. CDR3 length equals 13 residues. The germline V gene encodes CDR1 LNHDA and CDR2 SQIVND (reference sequence). With 7 bases clipped from V and 5 bases from J, the junction kept 4 bases outside the gene matches. Written as DNA, the CDR3 is TGTGCCAGTACCCCGGACAGGGGGACTGAAGCTTTCTTT. Translation: CASTPDRGTEAFF.

The count of this clone is one. The V and J genes are TRBV19 and TRBJ1-5; 8 bases map to TRBD1. Germline V gene sequence: CDR1 LNHDA, CDR2 SQIVND (reference sequence). This CDR3 has 13 residues. The V and J ends lost 3 bases and 6 bases, in that order; junction bases with no gene match: 1. CDR3 DNA: TGTGCCAGTAGTATGGACAGGGTTCAGCCCCAGCATTTT. Its protein product is CASSMDRVQPQHF.

The chain carries TRBV7-9 and TRBJ2-7, with 13 bases matching TRBD2. The CDR3 is made up of 18 amino acids. Germline V gene lookup returns CDR1 SEHNR and CDR2 FQNEAQ (reference sequence). V gave up 5 bases and J gave up 7 bases; unmatched junction bases: 17. CDR3 in DNA: TGTGCCAGCAGCCTAATCCTGGGGGTTAGGACTAGCGGGAGAGAGCAGTACTTC. This encodes CASSLILGVRTSGREQYF.

V usage is TRBV5-1 and J usage is TRBJ2-5; 12 bases align to TRBD2. The CDR3 covers 16 residues. With V trimmed by 4 bases and J by 3 bases, 7 bases remained unmatched. CDR1 is SGHRS, CDR2 YFSETQ, per germline. Here the CDR3 DNA reads TGCGCCAGCAGCCTGCAGGCTAGCGGGGGGGAAGAGACCCAGTACTTC. This encodes CASSLQASGGEETQYF. Together with reference TRBV5-1 and TRBJ2-5, the CDR3 gives the full variable domain: KAGVTQTPRYLIKTRGQQVTLSCSPISGHRSVSWYQQTPGQGLQFLFEYFSETQRNKGNFPGRFSGRQFSNSRSEMNVSTLELGDSALYLCASSLQASGGEETQYFGPGTRLLVL.

In this sample, this clone turned up a few times. The chain employs TRBV27 and TRBJ1-2; TRBD1 agrees at 7 bases. Trimming at V came to 6 bases and at J to 5 bases, leaving 9 bases not matched to a gene. The CDR3 is 14 amino acids. The germline gives CDR1 MNHEY, CDR2 SMNVEV (reference sequence). CDR3 region: CASSPGQVPYGYTF. The CDR3 bases are TGTGCCAGCAGCCCCGGACAGGTCCCATATGGCTACACCTTC.

This clone was counted between two and nine times. V usage is TRBV21-1 and J usage is TRBJ2-3; the table's D call of TRBD2 was not tested on the DNA. TRBV21-1 is labeled a pseudogene. The CDR3 length is 16 residues. The CDR3 here is CASSPRGGGTADTQYF. The CDR3 nucleotides are TGTGCCAGCAGCCCCCGGGGGGGCGGGACGGCAGATACGCAGTATTTT.

This clone was found a few times. The chain has TRBV27 and TRBJ2-3, with 12 bases matching TRBD2. Germline assignment: CDR1 MNHEY and CDR2 SMNVEV (reference sequence). V shed 2 bases, J shed 0 bases, and the junction held 9 bases outside the gene matches. The CDR3 is 19 residues long. The CDR3 here is CASSLNPTSGGISTDTQYF. The CDR3, as DNA: TGTGCCAGCAGTTTAAACCCCACTAGCGGGGGGATTAGCACAGATACGCAGTATTTT.